This TCR beta chain was captured by sequencing in a study of blood T cell repertoires in COVID-19 (TCRdb year 2020). Study-wide context: Samples covering the acute and convalescent phases of COVID-19 were provided by collaborators in the United States, Italy and Spain. The material from the prospective study consisted of cDNA or gDNA derived from T cells, B-cell-depleted T cells, or PBMCs. The dataset comprised deeply sampled blood TCRbeta repertoires from subjects exposed to, actively infected with, or recovered from COVID-19. The repertoires were released in a freely available public database intended as a resource for research on the immune response to SARS-CoV-2. The samples were drawn from two sources: the first 160 participants of the ongoing ImmuneRACE study, and 1,254 subjects contributed by 6 global collaborators. Nearly every sample came with metadata listing a de-identified subject ID, COVID-19 status, age in years and sex. Where available, HLA class I and class II types were obtained from metadata supplied by the sample provider rather than from assay-based typing. General study outcomes and caveats: The quantity of clinical and demographic metadata differed by source and by participant and was supplied without curation.

This clone was picked up one time. Its antigen target is currently unknown. Per-base qualities were not stored, and no clone one base away is much larger. The immunoSEQ Assay, a bias-controlled multiplex PCR, was used to amplify TCRbeta CDR3 regions from genomic DNA. The original pipeline was this. The number of nucleated cells in each sample was estimated from the amplification of reference gene primers within the assay. To quantify the absolute abundance of each unique TCRbeta CDR3 rearrangement, sequence reads were collapsed and filtered. For each sample, productive Simpson clonality was calculated as the square root of Simpson's diversity index across productive rearrangements. The source is immuneACCESS, and TCRdb retained only in-frame sequences with V and J called. Part of the clones is not carried over; for the studies checked, unresolved V genes explain less than half of this, and the remainder is unexplained. That table is the source of V, J and clone size, and D and trimming were worked out from the DNA. In this sample the table shows approximately 270,000 clones, around 85% of which occur a single time. Of the sample, 0.75% to 0.95% falls within the top ten clones.

The germline V gene encodes CDR1 MNHEY and CDR2 SMNVEV (reference sequence). Trimming removed 3 bases from V and 4 bases from J, leaving 13 bases between the germline ends. Including cysteine and phenylalanine, the CDR3 has 16 amino acids. Just CDR3 DNA is preserved here, 48 bases in frame from base 1. In Seattle, one collaborating source enrolled patients while the infection was active and tracked those patients longitudinally over the course of disease. The collaborating institutions used their own protocols to collect whole blood in K2EDTA tubes. Collaborator samples were shipped for TCRbeta analysis as frozen whole blood, isolated PBMCs, or DNA extracted from either sample type.

The receptor was isolated from a human donor with COVID-19, enrolled during active disease. The donor label of this sample is uncertain. In this chain, TRBV27 is recombined with TRBJ2-6; TRBD1 is a weak D gene call, 6 bases matching. The material sequenced was peripheral blood. The nucleotides are TGTGCCAGCAGTTTTTACCAGGGGCTCGGGGCCAACGTCCTGACTTTC. It translates to CASSFYQGLGANVLTF.